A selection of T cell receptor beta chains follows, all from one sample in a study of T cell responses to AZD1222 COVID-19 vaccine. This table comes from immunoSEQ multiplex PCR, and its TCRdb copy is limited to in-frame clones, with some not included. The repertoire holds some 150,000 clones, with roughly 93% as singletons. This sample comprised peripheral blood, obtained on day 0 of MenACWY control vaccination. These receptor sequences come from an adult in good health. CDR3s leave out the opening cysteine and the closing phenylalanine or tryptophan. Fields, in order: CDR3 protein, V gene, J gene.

ASSSDGRGYNSPLH	TRBV27	TRBJ1-6
ASSPFRGGYTEAF	TRBV28	TRBJ1-1
ASSWAFSYEQY	TRBV27	TRBJ2-7
ASSYRPGVGTEAF	TRBV6-5	TRBJ1-1
AWSVRPLELEQY	TRBV30	TRBJ2-7
ASSDRLAGTTDTQY	TRBV9	TRBJ2-3
ASSHFTRGRSNYGYT	TRBV4-1	TRBJ1-2
ASINGGGETQY	TRBV28	TRBJ2-5
ATSRDLEGGGNTIY	TRBV15	TRBJ1-3
ASSPQANQPQH	TRBV12-3/TRBV12-4	TRBJ1-5
ASSLASRTGELF	TRBV5-4	TRBJ2-2
ASSFLADTQY	TRBV7-9	TRBJ2-3
ASSLSRTDTQY	TRBV7-3	TRBJ2-3
ASSFDRGFNGYT	TRBV14	TRBJ1-2
ASSPQLSSGRPSGEQF	TRBV18	TRBJ2-1
ASSFTAGYQPQH	TRBV2	TRBJ1-5
ASTRGASGYT	TRBV30	TRBJ1-2
ASSYGGGTEAF	TRBV6-2/TRBV6-3	TRBJ1-1
ASSSGQSTDTQY	TRBV5-4	TRBJ2-3
ASSLALWDFTKNTEAF	TRBV5-1	TRBJ1-1
ASSDRRVGDSPLH	TRBV27	TRBJ1-6
ASSLSTGQGYGYT	TRBV4-1	TRBJ1-2
ASSLGYEQY	TRBV5-4	TRBJ2-7
ASSEMPAEAF	TRBV2	TRBJ1-1
ASSPLGPEDEQF	TRBV28	TRBJ2-1
AGGQRNVKNIQY	TRBV10-2	TRBJ2-4
ASSQGGYRTDTQY	TRBV3-1/TRBV3-2	TRBJ2-3
ASSPGQGVKSPLH	TRBV7-9	TRBJ1-6